This record concerns one T cell receptor (beta chain) sequence. This clone was detected once. No cognate antigen has been identified for it. The input lacks base qualities; no much larger clone sits a single base away. These data originate in a study of control samples from healthy donors and cancer patients (dated by TCRdb to 2020 to 2022). Library prep was done by the immunoSEQ multiplex PCR assay. What TCRdb holds here is the immuneACCESS table cut down to in-frame rearrangements. Part of the clones is not present; checked against another copy, under half of the missing clones reflect an unresolved V gene, and the others are unexplained. For this sample the table gives approximately 80,000 clones, of which 91% were detected only once. Jointly, the top ten make up approximately 15% of the sample. Here V drops 6 bases and J drops 2 bases, and the junction holds 3 bases not matched to any gene. The CDR3 spans 13 residues, from the cysteine through the phenylalanine. Only the CDR3 DNA is retained, 39 bases long and in frame from the first base. CDR1 ENHRY and CDR2 SYGVKD were looked up in the germline V gene.

Specimen: blood. This sequence was found in a man aged 30-40 years in good health. The chain employs TRBV10-3 and TRBJ2-7, with 8 middle bases fitting TRBD1. The CDR3 corresponds to CAISPGQAYEQYF. In nucleotide form, the sequence is TGTGCCATCAGCCCGGGACAGGCCTACGAGCAGTACTTC.